The text below deals with one T cell receptor beta chain. This sample is part of a study of blood T cell repertoires in COVID-19. This CDR3 region has 14 residues. CDR1 is GTSNPN, CDR2 SVGIG, per germline (reference sequence). Trimming took 6 bases from V and 6 from J; bases not matched to a gene: 13. Assay: immunoSEQ multiplex PCR; the TCRdb copy retains only in-frame clones and omits some. The sample shows roughly 150,000 clones, roughly 80% of them seen only once. The gene calls are TRBV30 and TRBJ2-7, with 8 bases fitting TRBD2. The receptor was derived from a man in his sixties with acute or convalescent COVID-19. The material sequenced was peripheral blood. The CDR3 loop is CACSLGRGAFEQYF. In DNA form, the CDR3 reads TGTGCCTGCTCTTTAGGGCGGGGGGCCTTCGAGCAGTACTTC.